This T cell receptor beta chain was identified in a study of Graves' ophthalmopathy and Graves' hyperthyroidism. Other autoimmune diseases, uncontrolled infections, pregnancy or lactation ruled patients out of participation. Orbital computed tomography, together with clinical symptoms, serum thyroxine, TRAb and thyroid ultrasound, was used for diagnosis. Germline loops: CDR1 LGHDT, CDR2 YNNKEL (reference sequence). The ends were cut back, 4 bases at V and 4 bases at J, with 19 bases in the middle. There are 16 residues in the CDR3. RNA transcripts provided the template for amplifying TCR beta CDR3 regions. Amplification began with first-round RT-PCR using HTBI primers, then second-round multiplex PCR was performed. TCRdb re-called the multiplex PCR reads with MiXCR, one entry per CDR3 protein. The data contain fewer than 600,000 distinct CDR3 sequences, 13% to 15% of them singletons.

This TCR came from a woman in her twenties or thirties with Graves' ophthalmopathy. V gene TRBV3-1 combines with J gene TRBJ2-5, with D possibly being TRBD2 (6 bases). Sequenced material: blood. The CDR3 DNA is TGTGCCAGCAGCCCCAGAGAGGCGGTGGGAGGAGAGACCCAGTACTTC. Protein sequence: CASSPREAVGGETQYF.